The 28 T cell receptor beta chains below were found in one sample sequenced in a study of cytomegalovirus exposure and HLA in healthy donors. The method was immunoSEQ multiplex PCR; TCRdb's version includes in-frame clones alone and lacks a portion of them. Altogether tens of thousands of clones are present, around 97% being singletons, with the ten largest covering around 2.4%. The source material was PBMCs. Receptors originate from a man younger than 35 in good health and CMV-seronegative.

This chain connects TRBV7-2 to TRBJ2-1; TRBD2 aligns across 8 bases. Germline lookup yields CDR1 SGHTA and CDR2 FQGNSA. After removal of 2 bases from V and 7 bases from J, the junction contained 10 bases not matched to a gene. The CDR3 has 16 amino acids. The CDR3 sequence: CASSLRAGGWGNEQFF. The CDR3 bases are TGTGCCAGCAGCTTAAGGGCGGGAGGTTGGGGGAATGAGCAGTTCTTC.

A single count supports this clone. The CDR3: CASSEQAGPGNTIYF. CDR3 DNA sequence: TGCGCCAGCAGTGAGCAGGCTGGGCCTGGAAACACCATATATTTT. J is TRBJ1-3 and V is TRBV10-2; D is ambiguous. The CDR3 spans 15 residues. Per germline, CDR1 WSHSY and CDR2 SAAADI. Trimming took 2 bases from V and 2 from J, leaving 10 bases between them.

This clone was seen just once. The V and J genes are TRBV19 and TRBJ1-6; a weak D match, TRBD1 (6 bases). Between the trimmed V and J ends, which lost 8 bases and 5 bases, there was a span of 13 bases. Germline V CDR1 and CDR2: LNHDA, SQIVND (reference sequence). This CDR3 is 14 amino acids long. CDR3 residues: CASSPGQNNSPLHF. For the CDR3, the DNA is TGTGCCAGTTCCCCGGGACAAAATAATTCACCCCTCCACTTT.

The chain couples TRBV5-6 to TRBJ2-5, with TRBD2 matching over 10 bases. Per germline, CDR1 SGHDT and CDR2 YYEEEE. The length of the CDR3 is 17 residues. After removal of 2 bases from V and 0 bases from J, the junction contained 7 bases not matched to a gene. CDR3 protein: CASSFIWTSGNQETQYF. The CDR3 DNA sequence: TGTGCCAGCAGCTTCATCTGGACTAGCGGAAACCAAGAGACCCAGTACTTC.

The genes are TRBV19 and TRBJ2-7, with 8 bases lining up with TRBD2. Trimming cost V 7 bases and J 2 bases; bases outside gene matches: 13. The CDR3 contains 16 residues. Germline V gene lookup returns CDR1 LNHDA and CDR2 SQIVND (reference sequence). The CDR3 nucleotides read TGTGCCAGTACCACCATCGGGTCGGGAGGGACCTACGAGCAGTACTTC. Encoded protein: CASTTIGSGGTYEQYF.

The chain joins TRBV27 to TRBJ1-1; 8 bases match TRBD1. The CDR3 runs to 16 residues. J gave up 4 bases and V 0 bases, and 7 bases lay outside the gene matches. Germline V gives CDR1 MNHEY, CDR2 SMNVEV (reference sequence). CDR3: CASSLSGNQGATEAFF. The CDR3 DNA follows: TGTGCCAGCAGTTTATCGGGCAATCAGGGGGCCACTGAAGCTTTCTTT.

The chain joins TRBV6-5 to TRBJ1-1, with TRBD1 matching over 10 bases. With 5 bases clipped from V and 4 bases from J, the junction kept 4 bases outside the gene matches. This CDR3 region has 14 residues. CDR1 MNHEY and CDR2 SVGAGI come from the germline V gene. CDR3 sequence reads: CASSPGQGRTEAFF. CDR3 DNA sequence: TGTGCCAGCAGTCCGGGACAGGGGCGCACTGAAGCTTTCTTT.

The CDR3 bases are TGCAGCGTTGATGAGCGCGATAGCTCCTACAATGAGCAGTTCTTC. This translates into CSVDERDSSYNEQFF. The chain has TRBV29-1 and TRBJ2-1; the D is unclear. Per germline, CDR1 SQVTM and CDR2 ANQGSEA. Trimming took off 3 bases at V and 0 bases at J, with 12 bases between the two ends. This CDR3 has 15 amino acids.

The chain uses TRBV27 and TRBJ2-5; 7 bases agree with TRBD1. The V and J ends lost 3 bases and 5 bases, in that order; junction bases with no gene match: 18. The CDR3 extends over 18 amino acids. Germline V gene lookup returns CDR1 MNHEY and CDR2 SMNVEV (reference sequence). The CDR3 DNA sequence: TGTGCCAGCAGTTTCTCAGCCTTGGACAGGCTGCAGGGGGAGACCCAGTACTTC. The encoded protein is CASSFSALDRLQGETQYF.

The chain carries TRBV30 and TRBJ2-7; 9 positions match TRBD1. V shed 2 bases, J shed 6 bases, and the junction held 5 bases outside the gene matches. This CDR3 is 13 amino acids long. The germline CDR1 and CDR2 sequences are GTSNPN and SVGIG (reference sequence). CDR3 residues: CAWSQGTGTEQYF. In DNA form, the CDR3 reads TGTGCCTGGAGTCAAGGGACAGGGACCGAGCAGTACTTC.

V gene TRBV6-5 combines with J gene TRBJ2-7; tentatively, D is TRBD1 (5 bases). Germline V gene data show CDR1 as MNHEY and CDR2 as SVGAGI. The CDR3 has 14 residues. V was shortened by 0 bases and J by 4 bases, with 10 bases between the two germline ends. The CDR3 sequence is CASSYSMDNYEQYF. The CDR3 nucleotides are TGTGCCAGCAGTTACTCGATGGACAATTACGAGCAGTACTTC.

Only one count was recorded for this clone. The chain links TRBV9 to TRBJ2-1; D remains ambiguous. The CDR3 has 16 residues. Trimming removed 0 bases at V and 6 bases at J, with 16 bases between. Germline values: CDR1 SGDLS, CDR2 YYNGEE. In DNA, the CDR3 is TGTGCCAGCAGCGTAGAAACCCACCCGAGCCTCAATGAGCAGTTCTTC. Amino acid sequence: CASSVETHPSLNEQFF.

The chain combines TRBV15 with TRBJ1-6, with D possibly TRBD1 on 6 matching bases. The ends were cut back, 4 bases at V and 6 bases at J, with 10 bases in the middle. CDR1 LNHNV and CDR2 YYDKDF come from the germline V gene (reference sequence). CDR3 size: 14 residues. CDR3 residues: CATSTQGFNSPLHF. The CDR3, as DNA: TGTGCCACCAGCACACAGGGATTTAATTCACCCCTCCACTTT. The whole variable domain, remainder taken from reference TRBV15 and TRBJ1-6, is DAMVIQNPRYQVTQFGKPVTLSCSQTLNHNVMYWYQQKSSQAPKLLFHYYDKDFNNEADTPDNFQSRRPNTSFCFLDIRSPGLGDTAMYLCATSTQGFNSPLHFGNGTRLTVT.

The chain joins TRBV7-9 to TRBJ1-2; D unclear. In germline, CDR1 is SEHNR, CDR2 FQNEAQ (reference sequence). The CDR3 has 13 residues. V shed 3 bases and J shed 0 bases, with 5 bases lying between them. Here the CDR3 reads CASSFGANYGYTF. Written as DNA, the CDR3 is TGTGCCAGCAGCTTCGGGGCTAACTATGGCTACACCTTC.

A word on this clone: The same CDR3 arises from other DNA sequences in this sample as well. The genes are TRBV7-2 and TRBJ1-1; D remains ambiguous. From germline, CDR1 is SGHTA and CDR2 FQGNSA. V was shortened by 5 bases and J by 0 bases, with 13 bases between the two germline ends. The CDR3 extends over 15 amino acids. In DNA form, the CDR3 reads TGTGCCAGCAGCCAAAACGGACTTTTGAACACTGAAGCTTTCTTT. Amino acids: CASSQNGLLNTEAFF. The whole variable domain, filled in from reference TRBV7-2 and TRBJ1-1, reads GAGVSQSPSNKVTEKGKDVELRCDPISGHTALYWYRQSLGQGLEFLIYFQGNSAPDKSGLPSDRFSAERTGGSVSTLTIQRTQQEDSAVYLCASSQNGLLNTEAFFGQGTRLTVV.

The rearrangement links TRBV5-1 to TRBJ2-3, with TRBD2 matching 8 bases. V trimming: 4 bases; J trimming: 4 bases; junction bases outside the gene matches: 8. Germline-derived CDR1 and CDR2 are SGHRS and YFSETQ. The CDR3 runs 15 residues. Here the CDR3 DNA reads TGCGCCAGCAGCCTCGGGACTAGTTTACCAGATACGCAGTATTTT. Protein product: CASSLGTSLPDTQYF.

This clone was seen once. The chain couples TRBV9 to TRBJ1-1, with D unresolved. The CDR3 covers 14 residues. Per germline, CDR1 SGDLS and CDR2 YYNGEE. V was clipped by 0 bases and J by 5 bases, with 11 bases between them. The CDR3 protein is CASSVGESWTEAFF. CDR3 sequence (DNA): TGTGCCAGCAGCGTAGGTGAGAGTTGGACTGAAGCTTTCTTT.

This chain uses TRBV5-1 with TRBJ2-7; tentatively, D is TRBD2 (6 bases). CDR3 length: 13 amino acids. V gave up 2 bases and J gave up 6 bases, with 12 bases separating them. Germline assignment: CDR1 SGHRS and CDR2 YFSETQ. CDR3 coding DNA: TGCGCCAGCAGCTTAGTCGGGAGCGGCGAGCAGTACTTC. Translated, it gives CASSLVGSGEQYF.

The chain joins TRBV11-2 to TRBJ2-1; weak D call: TRBD2 (5 bases). This CDR3 comprises 15 residues. Germline V lookup: CDR1 SGHAT, CDR2 FQNNGV. The ends were cut back, 5 bases at V and 8 bases at J, with 19 bases in the middle. Here the CDR3 DNA reads TGTGCCAGCAGCCCCGTGACTAAAAGGTACCATGAGCAGTTCTTC. Its protein is CASSPVTKRYHEQFF.

The chain couples TRBV2 to TRBJ2-1; possible D gene TRBD2, 5 bases. The V end was cut by 4 bases, the J end by 9 bases, with 19 bases between. The CDR3 spans 15 residues. CDR1 is SNHLY and CDR2 is FYNNEI in the germline V gene. As DNA, the CDR3 is TGTGCCAGCAGTGTACTAGGTAGACATGAGGGTGAGCAGTTCTTC. It yields the protein CASSVLGRHEGEQFF. Complete variable domain (other parts from reference TRBV2 and TRBJ2-1): EPEVTQTPSHQVTQMGQEVILRCVPISNHLYFYWYRQILGQKVEFLVSFYNNEISEKSEIFDDQFSVERPDGSNFTLKIRSTKLEDSAMYFCASSVLGRHEGEQFFGPGTRLTVL.

This rearrangement joins TRBV7-9 to TRBJ2-2; no clear D. From germline, CDR1 is SEHNR and CDR2 FQNEAQ (reference sequence). This CDR3 has 15 amino acids. V lost 5 bases to trimming and J lost 2 bases, with 12 bases between them. The CDR3 region has the DNA TGTGCCAGCAGCCCGCCCACAGCAAACACCGGGGAGCTGTTTTTT. This codes for CASSPPTANTGELFF.

V is TRBV7-6 and J is TRBJ2-7; 7 nucleotides line up with TRBD2. This CDR3 has 14 residues. V dropped 1 base and J dropped 6; count of bases not matched to a gene: 6. Germline CDR1 SGHVS, CDR2 FNYEAQ. This CDR3 is CASSLGGGLSEQYF. As DNA, the CDR3 is TGTGCCAGCAGCTTAGGGGGAGGGCTAAGCGAGCAGTACTTC.

The gene calls are TRBV6-5 and TRBJ1-2; 8 bases align to TRBD1. In germline, CDR1 is MNHEY, CDR2 SVGAGI. The CDR3 covers 15 residues. With 3 bases clipped from V and 4 bases from J, the junction kept 7 bases outside the gene matches. CDR3 DNA: TGTGCCAGCAGTTATGACAGGGGACGCCTCTATGGCTACACCTTC. Its translation: CASSYDRGRLYGYTF.

This chain uses TRBV6-1 with TRBJ1-2, with 8 bases fitting TRBD1. Trimming removed 5 bases from V and 8 bases from J; junction bases left unmatched: 7. Germline-derived CDR1 and CDR2 are MNHNS and SASEGT. The CDR3 is made up of 13 amino acids. CDR3: CASSRQGAGGYTF. In DNA form, the CDR3 reads TGTGCCAGCAGTCGTCAGGGGGCCGGCGGCTACACCTTC.

The chain employs TRBV5-1 and TRBJ1-1; TRBD1 agrees at 7 bases. Losses at the gene ends were 0 bases for V and 11 bases for J; bases not matched to a gene: 4. Germline V gives CDR1 SGHRS, CDR2 YFSETQ. This CDR3 contains 12 residues. As DNA, the CDR3 is TGCGCCAGCAGCTTGGGTTCCAGGGGGGCTTTCTTT. Amino acid sequence: CASSLGSRGAFF.

The chain uses TRBV23-1 and TRBJ2-1; 10 bases map to TRBD2. TRBV23-1 is treated as an ORF (open reading frame) with a function not yet certain. Trimming removed 4 bases from V and 5 bases from J; junction bases left unmatched: 5. CDR3 length: 15 amino acids. DNA for the CDR3: TGCGCCAGCAGTCGAAAACTAGCGGGACACAATGAGCAGTTCTTC. Residues: CASSRKLAGHNEQFF.

This rearrangement joins TRBV5-1 to TRBJ2-7, with TRBD1 identical over 10 bases. This CDR3 is 15 amino acids long. Germline V gene data show CDR1 as SGHRS and CDR2 as YFSETQ. V dropped 4 bases and J dropped 7; count of bases not matched to a gene: 11. The CDR3 protein is CASSLDPGQGSEQYF. The CDR3 DNA reads TGCGCCAGCAGCCTAGACCCGGGACAGGGGAGTGAGCAGTACTTC.

The chain links TRBV19 to TRBJ2-3; D is perhaps TRBD1 (6 bases). The germline gives CDR1 LNHDA, CDR2 SQIVND (reference sequence). Trimming shortened V by 5 bases and J by 5 bases, and 11 bases separated the two germline ends. This CDR3 is built from 13 residues. The CDR3, as DNA: TGTGCCAGTAGTCCTACAGGGAGAGATACGCAGTATTTT. This codes for CASSPTGRDTQYF.